One sample yielded the 4 T cell receptor beta chains listed below, sequenced in a study of memory CD4+ T cells and cytomegalovirus serostatus. Generated by immunoSEQ multiplex PCR, the TCRdb table keeps only in-frame clones and is missing some. The sample lists about 46,000 clones, around 74% occurring once. The sort gate was single viable CD3+CD4+CD8-CD45RO+ cells for memory CD4+ T cells. Sequencing was carried out using memory CD4+ T cells from blood. The receptors were sampled from an adult in good health and CMV-seronegative.

This chain's CDR3 is CATLKDTEGNEQFF. The CDR3 DNA reads as TGTGCCACCTTAAAGGACACCGAAGGCAATGAGCAGTTCTTC. The chain has TRBV10-3 and TRBJ2-1; TRBD1 is a possible D gene (5 bases). The CDR3 is 14 residues long. Germline CDR1 ENHRY, CDR2 SYGVKD. V was clipped by 10 bases and J by 6 bases, with 19 bases between them.

The V call is TRBV6-1, the J call TRBJ2-1; unclear D gene. In germline, CDR1 is MNHNS, CDR2 SASEGT. CDR3 length equals 13 residues. The V and J ends lost 5 bases and 4 bases respectively, with 9 bases between them. In nucleotides, the CDR3 is TGTGCCAGCAGTTCGGTCCGGTACAATGAGCAGTTCTTC. Residues: CASSSVRYNEQFF.

J is TRBJ1-1 and V is TRBV5-4; no reliable D call. Germline values: CDR1 SGHNT, CDR2 YYREEE (reference sequence). V shed 4 bases and J shed 8 bases, with 18 bases lying between them. This CDR3 region has 14 residues. CDR3 protein: CASSPDPGPREAFF. In nucleotides, the CDR3 is TGTGCCAGCAGCCCGGATCCCGGGCCTAGGGAAGCTTTCTTT.

The chain recombines TRBV7-3 with TRBJ1-1; 8 bases are a match to TRBD1. CDR1 is SGHTA and CDR2 is FQGTGA in the germline V gene. CDR3 length: 17 amino acids. The V segment lost 1 base and the J segment 5 bases; nucleotides outside the gene matches: 12. Here the CDR3 DNA reads TGTGCCAGCAGCTTAAGTGGGTCAGGGGGCTTTGGGACTGAAGCTTTCTTT. It yields the protein CASSLSGSGGFGTEAFF.